This T cell receptor beta chain was identified in a study of shared clonotypes between healthy human individuals. Using roughly 200 ng DNA, around 30,000 T cell genomes, the sorted-subset replicate PCRs were run. Profiled with immunoSEQ multiplex PCR; TCRdb holds only in-frame clones, not every one. The sample consists of about 1 million clones, roughly 75% of them appearing once. The CDR3 has 15 amino acids. CDR1 and CDR2 (germline): SGHRS, YFSETQ. Trimming took off 0 bases at V and 1 base at J, with 10 bases between the two ends. Sequencing was performed on memory CD4+ T cells sorted from blood. The subset is: CD45RA-negative fraction. The chain employs TRBV5-1 and TRBJ1-1, with unresolved D. The sequence derives from a man aged 18-30 years in good health. In DNA form, the CDR3 reads TGCGCCAGCAGCTTGGACCCTTCCCGGAACACTGAAGCTTTCTTT. Its protein is CASSLDPSRNTEAFF.